This T cell receptor beta chain was found in a study of cytomegalovirus exposure and HLA in healthy donors. Points from the study as a whole: There were several of the most significant clusters that appeared linked to common viral pathogens in a later analysis.

Researchers ran the PCR with 60 Vbeta and 13 Jbeta primers. Assay: immunoSEQ multiplex PCR; the TCRdb copy retains only in-frame clones and omits some. The sample lists 150,000 to 200,000 clones; roughly 79% were seen once. V shed 0 bases, J shed 8 bases, and the junction held 7 bases outside the gene matches. Germline V CDR1 and CDR2: SGDLS, YYNGEE. This CDR3 has 15 residues. On this clone: Its antigen remains unknown.

Source material: PBMCs. The TCR was taken from a woman aged 25 to 39 in good health and CMV-seropositive. The chain combines TRBV9 with TRBJ2-1; the match to TRBD2 covers 8 bases. This chain's CDR3 is CASSVVGTREYEQFF. The CDR3 DNA sequence: TGTGCCAGCAGCGTAGTGGGGACTAGGGAATATGAGCAGTTCTTC.